A selection of T cell receptor beta chains follows, all from one sample in a study of blood T cell repertoires in COVID-19. Measured with immunoSEQ multiplex PCR; TCRdb has only the in-frame clones, and not every one. The table lists some 71,000 clones, 90% of them singletons, with under 6.5% in the top ten. What was sequenced was peripheral blood. The receptor set was obtained from a woman between 18 and 29 years old with acute or convalescent COVID-19. The CDR3 runs from the conserved cysteine through the conserved F or W. D genes are given only for firm matches. Expanded clones get a size class; other rows say once, few or many, or leave the size out.

NA | TRBJ2-3 | NA | TRBV4-1 | CASSQDQLTSIDTQYF | TGCGCCAGCAGCCAAGATCAATTGACAAGTATAGATACGCAGTATTTT
NA | TRBJ2-2 | TRBD1 | TRBV2 | CASKAGTGDTGELFF | TGTGCCAGCAAGGCCGGGACAGGGGACACCGGGGAGCTGTTTTTT
NA | TRBJ2-5 | TRBD1 | TRBV19 | CASSTGGGPETQYF | TGTGCCAGTAGTACAGGGGGCGGCCCAGAGACCCAGTACTTC
NA | TRBJ1-5 | NA | TRBV5-5 | CASSPAGDSNQPQHF | TGTGCCAGCAGCCCCGCAGGGGATAGCAATCAGCCCCAGCATTTT
once | TRBJ2-2 | TRBD2 | TRBV30 | CAWSADSGSGELFF | TGTGCCTGGAGTGCGGATAGCGGGTCCGGGGAGCTGTTTTTT
NA | TRBJ1-6 | NA | TRBV7-8 | CASSPRGPYNSPLHF | TGTGCCAGCAGCCCCAGGGGTCCCTATAATTCACCCCTCCACTTT
NA | TRBJ1-2 | NA | TRBV30 | CAWSSGTPNYGYTF | TGTGCCTGGAGTAGTGGCACACCTAACTATGGCTACACCTTC
NA | TRBJ1-1 | NA | TRBV6-2/TRBV6-3 | CASSSLLKSEAFF | TGTGCCAGCAGCAGCTTGTTGAAATCTGAAGCTTTCTTT
NA | TRBJ2-3 | NA | TRBV6-2/TRBV6-3 | CASSPNLGQALTQYF | TGTGCCAGCAGTCCAAACCTTGGACAAGCACTTACGCAGTATTTT
NA | TRBJ2-7 | NA | TRBV9 | CASSSRDSTYEQYF | TGTGCCAGCAGCTCCCGGGACTCGACCTACGAGCAGTACTTC
NA | TRBJ2-5 | NA | TRBV19 | CASSSRVGETQYF | TGTGCCAGTAGTTCCAGGGTAGGCGAGACCCAGTACTTC
NA | TRBJ2-7 | TRBD1 | TRBV4-1 | CASSPRLDRGRYEQYF | TGCGCCAGCAGCCCCAGATTGGACAGGGGGCGCTACGAGCAGTACTTC
NA | TRBJ2-5 | NA | TRBV5-6 | CASSLGRVRAQYF | TGTGCCAGCAGCTTGGGGCGGGTAAGGGCCCAGTACTTC
NA | TRBJ2-7 | NA | TRBV5-6 | CASSFVASSYEQYF | TGTGCCAGCAGCTTTGTTGCCAGCTCCTACGAGCAGTACTTC
NA | TRBJ2-5 | NA | TRBV24-1 | CATSDGRGETQYF | TGTGCCACCAGTGACGGGCGGGGTGAGACCCAGTACTTC
NA | TRBJ2-7 | NA | TRBV6-1 | CASSEDGVVASYEQYF | TGTGCCAGCAGTGAAGACGGTGTCGTCGCCTCCTACGAGCAGTACTTC
NA | TRBJ2-5 | NA | TRBV19 | CASSMQGRTGETQYF | TGTGCCAGTAGTATGCAGGGCCGTACCGGGGAGACCCAGTACTTC
once | TRBJ1-1 | NA | TRBV28 | CASSVGLNTEAFF | TGTGCCAGCAGCGTGGGCCTGAACACTGAAGCTTTCTTT
NA | TRBJ2-7 | TRBD1 | TRBV30 | CAWSTTGQGFSEQYF | TGTGCCTGGAGTACGACGGGACAGGGTTTTTCCGAGCAGTACTTC
NA | TRBJ2-3 | NA | TRBV7-2 | CASSFRGRGTDTQYF | TGTGCCAGCAGCTTCAGGGGCAGGGGCACAGATACGCAGTATTTT
NA | TRBJ1-2 | NA | TRBV29-1 | CSVENHGSQIYGYTF | TGCAGCGTTGAAAATCATGGCTCCCAAATCTATGGCTACACCTTC
NA | TRBJ2-1 | NA | TRBV29-1 | CSGRLYNEQFF | TGCAGCGGCCGACTATACAATGAGCAGTTCTTC
NA | TRBJ2-7 | TRBD2 | TRBV18 | CASSAGGLAGPYEQYF | TGTGCCAGCTCCGCGGGGGGTCTAGCGGGTCCGTACGAGCAGTACTTC
NA | TRBJ1-2 | NA | TRBV12-5 | CASGLTQTGNYGYTF | TGTGCTAGTGGTTTGACCCAGACAGGAAACTATGGCTACACCTTC
NA | TRBJ2-3 | NA | TRBV18 | CASSPIDGGDTQYF | TGTGCCAGCTCACCAATCGACGGAGGAGATACGCAGTATTTT
few | TRBJ2-1 | TRBD2 | TRBV7-6 | CASRSSGESYNEQFF | TGTGCCAGCAGATCGAGCGGGGAATCCTACAATGAGCAGTTCTTC
NA | TRBJ1-1 | TRBD1 | TRBV2 | CASSEPGQANTEAFF | TGTGCCAGCAGCGAACCGGGACAGGCGAACACTGAAGCTTTCTTT
once | TRBJ1-4 | NA | TRBV7-2 | CASSLDSSSKLFF | TGTGCCAGCAGCTTAGACTCCTCGAGCAAACTGTTTTTT
NA | TRBJ1-6 | TRBD1 | TRBV4-2 | CASSQDVGQGAYSPLHF | TGTGCCAGCAGCCAAGATGTAGGACAGGGGGCCTATTCACCCCTCCACTTT
NA | TRBJ1-2 | TRBD1 | TRBV13 | CASSPTGYHGYTF | TGTGCCAGCAGCCCGACAGGGTACCATGGCTACACCTTC
NA | TRBJ2-7 | TRBD1 | TRBV2 | CASSGQGSRSSYEQYF | TGTGCCAGCAGCGGACAGGGGTCAAGGAGCTCCTACGAGCAGTACTTC
few | TRBJ2-1 | TRBD2 | TRBV4-3 | CASSQEGLAGAASNEQFF | TGCGCCAGCAGCCAAGAGGGCCTAGCGGGAGCCGCGAGCAATGAGCAGTTCTTC
NA | TRBJ1-5 | TRBD1 | TRBV19 | CASRGQGGNQPQHF | TGTGCCAGTAGGGGACAGGGCGGCAATCAGCCCCAGCATTTT
NA | TRBJ2-1 | NA | TRBV15 | CATSIQKYNEQFF | TGTGCCACCAGCATCCAGAAATACAATGAGCAGTTCTTC
NA | TRBJ2-5 | NA | TRBV7-9 | CASSRERGGTETQYF | TGTGCCAGCAGTCGCGAACGCGGGGGCACCGAGACCCAGTACTTC
NA | TRBJ1-1 | NA | TRBV6-2/TRBV6-3 | CASSDRGRGLSNTEAFF | TGTGCCAGCAGTGACCGCGGCAGGGGTTTAAGTAACACTGAAGCTTTCTTT
many | TRBJ1-6 | NA | TRBV3-1/TRBV3-2 | CASSQRGPRGSPLHF | TGTGCCAGCAGTCAGCGAGGGCCCAGAGGGTCACCCCTCCACTTT
NA | TRBJ1-6 | NA | TRBV2 | CASRLTGGSPLHF | TGTGCCAGCAGGTTGACAGGTGGTTCACCCCTCCACTTT
once | TRBJ1-1 | NA | TRBV9 | CASSVSQVTNTEAFF | TGTGCCAGCAGCGTCTCACAGGTTACGAACACTGAAGCTTTCTTT
NA | TRBJ2-3 | NA | TRBV7-2 | CASSKGTHHSTDTQYF | TGTGCCAGCAGCAAGGGGACACATCATAGCACAGATACGCAGTATTTT
once | TRBJ1-2 | NA | TRBV5-4 | CASSFMDSYGYTF | TGTGCCAGCAGCTTCATGGACAGCTATGGCTACACCTTC
many | TRBJ2-1 | TRBD1 | TRBV2 | CASRVGQGGREQFF | TGTGCCAGCAGAGTCGGACAGGGTGGTAGGGAGCAGTTCTTC
NA | TRBJ1-1 | NA | TRBV20-1 | CSAAGRTEAFF | TGCAGTGCCGCCGGGAGAACTGAAGCTTTCTTT
NA | TRBJ1-1 | NA | TRBV5-1 | CASSFVEGGEAFF | TGCGCCAGCAGCTTTGTTGAGGGAGGTGAAGCTTTCTTT
once | TRBJ1-4 | NA | TRBV11-2 | CASSLEQTHEKLFF | TGTGCCAGCAGCTTGGAGCAGACCCATGAAAAACTGTTTTTT
NA | TRBJ1-4 | NA | TRBV4-1 | CASSQEGRVGEKLFF | TGCGCCAGCAGCCAAGAAGGCAGGGTGGGTGAAAAACTGTTTTTT
NA | TRBJ2-3 | NA | TRBV5-6 | CASSLDRGESGTDTQYF | TGTGCCAGCAGCTTGGACCGCGGGGAGTCAGGCACAGATACGCAGTATTTT